This entry features one T cell receptor (beta chain) sequence. The data originate from a study of blood T cell repertoires in COVID-19. Turning to the study itself: Sources were T cells, B-cell-depleted T cells, or PBMCs; the material itself was cDNA or gDNA.

Per the original data handling: Reference gene primer amplification yielded estimated nucleated cell counts. Profiling relied on immunoSEQ multiplex PCR, and the TCRdb table lists in-frame clones only, not all of them. V, J and clone size are those of that table, while D and trimming were read from the DNA. The sample consists of about 120,000 clones, 85% to 90% of them appearing once. Deletions cut 3 bases from V and 9 bases from J, with 17 bases between. Germline V lookup: CDR1 MDHEN, CDR2 SYDVKM. The CDR3 totals 15 residues. The chain carries TRBV28 and TRBJ2-2; tentative D call: TRBD2 (5 bases). This clonotype was sampled from a woman in her 50s with acute or convalescent COVID-19. Material for sequencing was peripheral blood. The CDR3 protein is CASSFTGLGARELFF. The CDR3 DNA sequence: TGTGCCAGCAGTTTTACGGGGTTGGGAGCGCGGGAGCTGTTTTTT.